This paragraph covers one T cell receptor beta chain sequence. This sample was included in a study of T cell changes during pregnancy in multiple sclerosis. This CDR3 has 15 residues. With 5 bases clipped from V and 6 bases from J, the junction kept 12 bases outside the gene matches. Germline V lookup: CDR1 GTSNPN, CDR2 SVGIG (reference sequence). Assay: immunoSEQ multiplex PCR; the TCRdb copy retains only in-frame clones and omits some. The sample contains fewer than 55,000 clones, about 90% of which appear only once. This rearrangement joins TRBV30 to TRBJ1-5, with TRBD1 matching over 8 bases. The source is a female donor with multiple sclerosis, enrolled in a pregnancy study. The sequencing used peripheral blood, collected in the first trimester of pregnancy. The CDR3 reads CAWGNDRGNFQPQHF. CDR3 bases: TGTGCCTGGGGTAATGACAGGGGAAATTTTCAGCCCCAGCATTTT.